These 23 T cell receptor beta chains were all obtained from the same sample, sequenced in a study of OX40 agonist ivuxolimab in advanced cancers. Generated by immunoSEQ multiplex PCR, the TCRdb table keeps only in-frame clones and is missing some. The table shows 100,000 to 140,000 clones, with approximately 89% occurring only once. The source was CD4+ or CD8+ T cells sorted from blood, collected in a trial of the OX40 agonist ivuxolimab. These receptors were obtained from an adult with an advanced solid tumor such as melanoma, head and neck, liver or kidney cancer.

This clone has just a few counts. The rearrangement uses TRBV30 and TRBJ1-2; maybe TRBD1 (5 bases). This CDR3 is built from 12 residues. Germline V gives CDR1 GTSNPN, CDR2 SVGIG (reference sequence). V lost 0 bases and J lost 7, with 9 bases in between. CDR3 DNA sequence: TGTGCCTGGAGTGTTTGGGGGTTTGGCTACACCTTC. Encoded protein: CAWSVWGFGYTF.

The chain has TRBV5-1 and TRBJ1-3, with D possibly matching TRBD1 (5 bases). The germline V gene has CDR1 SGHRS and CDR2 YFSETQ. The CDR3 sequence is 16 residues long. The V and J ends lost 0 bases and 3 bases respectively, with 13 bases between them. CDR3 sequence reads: CASSLEAGIGGNTIYF. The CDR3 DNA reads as TGCGCCAGCAGCTTGGAGGCAGGGATCGGTGGAAACACCATATATTTT. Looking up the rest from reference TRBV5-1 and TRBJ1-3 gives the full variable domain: KAGVTQTPRYLIKTRGQQVTLSCSPISGHRSVSWYQQTPGQGLQFLFEYFSETQRNKGNFPGRFSGRQFSNSRSEMNVSTLELGDSALYLCASSLEAGIGGNTIYFGEGSWLTVV.

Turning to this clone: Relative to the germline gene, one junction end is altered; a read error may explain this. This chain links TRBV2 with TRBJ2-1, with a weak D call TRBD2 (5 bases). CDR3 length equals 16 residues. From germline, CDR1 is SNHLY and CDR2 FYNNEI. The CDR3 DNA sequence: TGTGCCAGCAGTGAAACTAGTACCCCTCCCTACGATGAGCAGTTCTTC. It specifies CASSETSTPPYDEQFF.

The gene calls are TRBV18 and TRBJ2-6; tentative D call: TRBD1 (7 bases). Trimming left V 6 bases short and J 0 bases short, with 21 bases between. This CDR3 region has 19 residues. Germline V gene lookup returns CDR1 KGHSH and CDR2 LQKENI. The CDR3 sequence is CASSHKTGQDYSGANVLTF. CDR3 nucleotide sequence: TGTGCCAGCTCCCATAAAACCGGACAGGACTACTCTGGGGCCAACGTCCTGACTTTC.

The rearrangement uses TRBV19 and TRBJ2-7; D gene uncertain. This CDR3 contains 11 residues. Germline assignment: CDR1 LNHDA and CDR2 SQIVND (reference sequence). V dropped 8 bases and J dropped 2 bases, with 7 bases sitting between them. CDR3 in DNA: TGTGCCAGTGTTGGAGCCTACGAGCAGTACTTC. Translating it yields CASVGAYEQYF.

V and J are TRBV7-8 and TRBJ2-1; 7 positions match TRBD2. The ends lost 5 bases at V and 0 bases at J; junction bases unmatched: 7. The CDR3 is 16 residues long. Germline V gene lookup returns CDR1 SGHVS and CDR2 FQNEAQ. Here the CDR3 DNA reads TGTGCCAGCAGCGTTACTAGCGCGAGCTCCTACAATGAGCAGTTCTTC. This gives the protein CASSVTSASSYNEQFF.

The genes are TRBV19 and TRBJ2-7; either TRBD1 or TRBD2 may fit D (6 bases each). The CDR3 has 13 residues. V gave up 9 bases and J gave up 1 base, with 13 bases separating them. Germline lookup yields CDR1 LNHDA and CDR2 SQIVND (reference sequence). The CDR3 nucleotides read TGTGCCAGCGCAGGGGACTTATCCTACGAGCAGTACTTC. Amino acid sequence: CASAGDLSYEQYF.

The CDR3 coding sequence is TGTGCCAGCAGCTCCTCGACACTCCAAGAGACCCAGTACTTC. Its translation is CASSSSTLQETQYF. The chain recombines TRBV7-2 with TRBJ2-5; D is unresolved. The CDR3 covers 14 residues. V lost 4 bases to trimming and J lost 1 base, with 10 bases between them. The germline V gene has CDR1 SGHTA and CDR2 FQGNSA.

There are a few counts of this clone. The DNA of the CDR3 is TGTGCCAGCAGCCAAGGAACAGGGATGACTGAAGCTTTCTTT. This encodes CASSQGTGMTEAFF. J is TRBJ1-1 and V is TRBV14, with D possibly being TRBD1 (6 bases). From germline, CDR1 is SGHDN and CDR2 FVKESK. V was pared by 1 base and J by 5 bases, with 11 bases between. The CDR3 has 14 residues.

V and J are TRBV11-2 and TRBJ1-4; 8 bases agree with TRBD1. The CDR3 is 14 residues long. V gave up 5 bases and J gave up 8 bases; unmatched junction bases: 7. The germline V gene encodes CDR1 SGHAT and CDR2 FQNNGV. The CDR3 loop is CASSLDRVREKLFF. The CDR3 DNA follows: TGTGCCAGCAGCCTGGACAGGGTGAGGGAAAAACTGTTTTTT.

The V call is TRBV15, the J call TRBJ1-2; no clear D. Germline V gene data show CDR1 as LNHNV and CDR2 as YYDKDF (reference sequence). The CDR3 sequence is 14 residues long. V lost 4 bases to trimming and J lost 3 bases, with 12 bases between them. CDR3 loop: CATSTAPPDYGYTF. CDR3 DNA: TGTGCCACCAGCACGGCCCCGCCGGACTATGGCTACACCTTC.

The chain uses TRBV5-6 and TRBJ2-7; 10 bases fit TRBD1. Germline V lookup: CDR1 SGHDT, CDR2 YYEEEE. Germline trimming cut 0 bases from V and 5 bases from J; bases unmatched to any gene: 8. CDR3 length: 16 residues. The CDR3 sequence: CASSLALGTGVDEQYF. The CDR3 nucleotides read TGTGCCAGCAGCTTGGCCCTTGGGACAGGGGTTGACGAGCAGTACTTC.

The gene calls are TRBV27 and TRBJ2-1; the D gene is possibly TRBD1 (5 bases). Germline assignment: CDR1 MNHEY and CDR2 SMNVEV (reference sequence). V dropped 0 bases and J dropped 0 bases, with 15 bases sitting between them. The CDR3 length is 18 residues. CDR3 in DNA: TGTGCCAGCAGTTTATCTGCACGATGGGGCCTCTCCTACAATGAGCAGTTCTTC. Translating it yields CASSLSARWGLSYNEQFF.

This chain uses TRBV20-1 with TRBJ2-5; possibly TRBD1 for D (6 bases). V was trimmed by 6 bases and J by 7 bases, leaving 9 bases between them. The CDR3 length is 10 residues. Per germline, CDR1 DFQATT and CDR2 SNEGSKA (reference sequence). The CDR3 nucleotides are TGCAGTGCCCTACAGGGGACCCAGTACTTC. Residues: CSALQGTQYF.

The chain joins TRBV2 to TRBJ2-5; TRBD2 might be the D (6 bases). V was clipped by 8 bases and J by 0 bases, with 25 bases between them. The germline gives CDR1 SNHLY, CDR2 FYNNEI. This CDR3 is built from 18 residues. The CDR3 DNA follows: TGTGCCAGCTACGGCGGTGTGACGAGCGGGTTGTACCAAGAGACCCAGTACTTC. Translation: CASYGGVTSGLYQETQYF.

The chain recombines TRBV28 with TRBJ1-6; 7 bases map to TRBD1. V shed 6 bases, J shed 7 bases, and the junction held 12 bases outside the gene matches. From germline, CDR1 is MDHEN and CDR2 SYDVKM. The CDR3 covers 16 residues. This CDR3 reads CASSSAGTDINSPLHF. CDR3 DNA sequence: TGTGCCAGCAGCTCTGCCGGGACAGATATCAATTCACCCCTCCACTTT. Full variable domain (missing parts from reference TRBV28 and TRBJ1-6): DVKVTQSSRYLVKRTGEKVFLECVQDMDHENMFWYRQDPGLGLRLIYFSYDVKMKEKGDIPEGYSVSREKKERFSLILESASTNQTSMYLCASSSAGTDINSPLHFGNGTRLTVT.

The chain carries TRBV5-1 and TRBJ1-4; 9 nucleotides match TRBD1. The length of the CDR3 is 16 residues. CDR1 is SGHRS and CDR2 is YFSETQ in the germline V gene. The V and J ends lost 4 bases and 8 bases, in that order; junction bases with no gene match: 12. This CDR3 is CASSKWTGDSGEKLFF. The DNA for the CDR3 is TGCGCCAGCAGCAAATGGACAGGGGACAGCGGCGAAAAACTGTTTTTT. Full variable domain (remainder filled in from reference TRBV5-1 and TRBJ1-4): KAGVTQTPRYLIKTRGQQVTLSCSPISGHRSVSWYQQTPGQGLQFLFEYFSETQRNKGNFPGRFSGRQFSNSRSEMNVSTLELGDSALYLCASSKWTGDSGEKLFFGSGTQLSVL.

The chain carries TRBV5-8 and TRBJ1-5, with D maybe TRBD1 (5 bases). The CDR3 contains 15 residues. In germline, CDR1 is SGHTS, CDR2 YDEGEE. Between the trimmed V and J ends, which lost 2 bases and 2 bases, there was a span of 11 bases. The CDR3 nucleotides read TGTGCCAGCAGCTTCCAGGGCTCGGGCAATCAGCCCCAGCATTTT. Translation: CASSFQGSGNQPQHF. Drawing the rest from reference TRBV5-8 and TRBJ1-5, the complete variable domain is EAGVTQSPTHLIKTRGQQATLRCSPISGHTSVYWYQQALGLGLQFLLWYDEGEERNRGNFPPRFSGRQFPNYSSELNVNALELEDSALYLCASSFQGSGNQPQHFGDGTRLSIL.

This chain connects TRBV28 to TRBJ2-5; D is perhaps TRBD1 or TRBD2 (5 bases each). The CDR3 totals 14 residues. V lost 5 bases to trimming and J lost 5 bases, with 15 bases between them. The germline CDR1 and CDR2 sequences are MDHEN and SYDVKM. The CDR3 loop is CASSPAGRDETQYF. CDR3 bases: TGTGCCAGCAGTCCGGCGGGCAGGGATGAGACCCAGTACTTC.

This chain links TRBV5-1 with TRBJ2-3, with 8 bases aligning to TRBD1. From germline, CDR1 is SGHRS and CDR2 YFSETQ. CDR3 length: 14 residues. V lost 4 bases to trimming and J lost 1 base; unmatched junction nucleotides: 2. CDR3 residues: CASSEGQGTDTQYF. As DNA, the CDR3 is TGCGCCAGCAGCGAGGGACAGGGCACAGATACGCAGTATTTT.

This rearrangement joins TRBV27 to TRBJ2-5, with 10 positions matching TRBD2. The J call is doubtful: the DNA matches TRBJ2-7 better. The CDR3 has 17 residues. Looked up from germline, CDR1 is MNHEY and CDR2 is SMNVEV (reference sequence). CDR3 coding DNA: TGTGCCAGCAGTTACTGGACTAGCGGTAGAGGCGTCTACGAGCAGTACTTC. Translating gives CASSYWTSGRGVYEQYF.

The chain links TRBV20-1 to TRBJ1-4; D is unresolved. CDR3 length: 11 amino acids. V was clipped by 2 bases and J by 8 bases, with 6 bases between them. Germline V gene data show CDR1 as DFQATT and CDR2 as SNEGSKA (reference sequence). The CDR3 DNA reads TGCAGTGCTAGAATAGGGGAAAAACTGTTTTTT. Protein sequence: CSARIGEKLFF.

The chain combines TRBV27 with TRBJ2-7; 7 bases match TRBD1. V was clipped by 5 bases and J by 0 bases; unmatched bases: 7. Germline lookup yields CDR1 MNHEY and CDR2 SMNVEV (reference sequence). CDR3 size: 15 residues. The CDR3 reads CASSLTGQSSYEQYF. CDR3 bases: TGTGCCAGCAGTCTCACGGGACAGAGCTCCTACGAGCAGTACTTC.